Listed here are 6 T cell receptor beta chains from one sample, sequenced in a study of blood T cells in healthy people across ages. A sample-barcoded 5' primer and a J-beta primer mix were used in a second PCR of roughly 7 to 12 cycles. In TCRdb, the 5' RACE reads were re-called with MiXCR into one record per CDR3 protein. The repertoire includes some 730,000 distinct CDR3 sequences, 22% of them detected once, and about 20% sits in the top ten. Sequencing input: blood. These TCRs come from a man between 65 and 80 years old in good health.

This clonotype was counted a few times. DNA for the CDR3: TGTGCCAGCAGTAGAACGACAGGGGCTAATGAAAAACTGTTTTTT. Protein: CASSRTTGANEKLFF. V is TRBV27 and J is TRBJ1-4; 8 bases match TRBD1. The germline CDR1 and CDR2 sequences are MNHEY and SMNVEV (reference sequence). Trimming removed 5 bases from V and 3 bases from J; junction bases left unmatched: 5. This CDR3 has 15 residues.

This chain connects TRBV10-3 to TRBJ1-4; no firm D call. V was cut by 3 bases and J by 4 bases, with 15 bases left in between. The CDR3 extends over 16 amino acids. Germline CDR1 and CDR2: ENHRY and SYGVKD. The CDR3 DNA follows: TGTGCCATCAGTGACTACTCTACTCCCGGTAATGAAAAACTGTTTTTT. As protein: CAISDYSTPGNEKLFF.

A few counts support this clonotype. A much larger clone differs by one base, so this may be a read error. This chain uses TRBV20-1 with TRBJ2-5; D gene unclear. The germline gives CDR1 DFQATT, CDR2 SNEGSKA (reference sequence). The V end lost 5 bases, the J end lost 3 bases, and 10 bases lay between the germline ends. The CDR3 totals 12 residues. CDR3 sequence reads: CSAGVNEETQYF. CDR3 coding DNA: TGCAGTGCTGGGGTGAATGAAGAGACCCAGTACTTC.

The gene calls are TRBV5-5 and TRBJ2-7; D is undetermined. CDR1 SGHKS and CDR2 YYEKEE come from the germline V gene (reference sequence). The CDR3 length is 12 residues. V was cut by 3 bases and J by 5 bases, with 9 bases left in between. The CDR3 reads CASSWRGDEQYF. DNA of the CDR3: TGTGCCAGCAGCTGGAGAGGCGACGAGCAGTACTTC.

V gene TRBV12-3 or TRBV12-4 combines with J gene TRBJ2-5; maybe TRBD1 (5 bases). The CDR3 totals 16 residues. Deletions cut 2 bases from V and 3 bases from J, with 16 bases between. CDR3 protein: CASSLRGTSKEETQYF. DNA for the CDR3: TGTGCCAGCAGTTTAAGGGGCACAAGCAAAGAAGAGACCCAGTACTTC.

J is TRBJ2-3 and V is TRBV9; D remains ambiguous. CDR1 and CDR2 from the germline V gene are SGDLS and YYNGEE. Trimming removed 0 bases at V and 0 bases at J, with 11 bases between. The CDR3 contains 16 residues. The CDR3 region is CASSVAPSFSTDTQYF. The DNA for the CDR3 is TGTGCCAGCAGCGTAGCGCCCTCATTCAGCACAGATACGCAGTATTTT.